This T cell receptor (beta chain) appears in the sequencing data of a study of blood T cells in healthy people across ages (dated by TCRdb to about 2015). Concerning the study at large: In model experiments, template switching captured roughly one uniquely barcoded TCR beta cDNA molecule for every two T cells. To track age-related changes in TCR beta repertoire diversity, the study relied on deep sequencing normalized with unique cDNA molecular identifiers. The donors were divided into four age groups: young (average around 17 years), middle-aged (about 40), aged (about 60) and long-lived (around 87). To avoid experimental bias, donors of different ages were randomly spread across the sequencing lanes. Two additional independent replicas of 1 million unique cDNA reads from the same blood draw were analyzed for two donors (one aged 18 to 30 and one aged 80 or older). Study-wide conclusions, independent of this receptor: The CMV infection status of donors was not known, potentially confounding age-related changes in expanded clonotypes. As age increased, observed TCR beta diversity per million T cells dropped in a roughly linear way, and a significant reduction was already evident by age about 40. Total diversity estimates from one million sequenced T cells were considered lower bounds and underestimates. Observed TCR beta diversity correlated strongly with the percentage of naive T cells measured by flow cytometry. Since profiling was done on bulk unsorted PBMCs, naive and antigen-experienced compartments could not be conclusively compared. Compared with the aged group, the long-lived group had more naive CD4+ T cells, fewer expanded clones and increased TCR diversity, suggesting age selection.

Library preparation was by 5' RACE. Instrument on record: Illumina HiSeq 2500. A second 7 to 11 cycle PCR used a sample-barcoded 5' primer and a J-beta primer mix. A template-switch 5' adaptor carrying 12 random nucleotides introduced a unique molecular identifier onto each TCR beta cDNA molecule. At least 2.5 million CDR3-containing paired-end reads were obtained from each sample. First-strand cDNA was synthesized from all RNA with the Mint cDNA synthesis kit, primed by a TRBC-specific oligonucleotide. After uracil-DNA glycosylase treatment, a first 18-cycle PCR used universal primers M1SS and BC2_uni_R on all cDNA. In the original analysis: Each sample was normalized by randomly selecting 1 million high-quality reads, each carrying a distinct molecular identifier. Instead of being binned into consensus sequences, reads that shared molecular identifiers were thrown out. CDR3 identification, clonotype clustering and error correction used MiTCR with a Q25 quality threshold and the strictest error-elimination algorithm. Lower-bound total TCR beta diversity was estimated with a nonparametric unseen species model using Euler transformation. The public reads were reprocessed in TCRdb via fastp at Q25 and MiXCR, keeping in-frame beta chains. Every distinct CDR3 protein forms one entry, paired with its most common genes and DNA. These V and J calls rely on TCRdb rather than the paper's analysis. The sample data list 1.5 million to 2 million distinct CDR3 sequences, and roughly 27% of these were observed just once. The ten largest clones take up 7% to 9% of the sample.

The 40 or so donors, aged about 6 to 95 years, were systemically healthy Caucasian individuals from Russia. Ten milliliters of peripheral blood were drawn from each donor into EDTA-treated Vacutainer tubes. Ficoll-Paque density-gradient centrifugation was used to isolate PBMCs, with at least 6.5 million per sample. Trizol reagent was used to extract total RNA from PBMCs, with at least 5 micrograms per sample. Naive CD45RAhigh/CD27high T cell percentages were measured by flow cytometry on a PBMC aliquot from every donor. From its cysteine to its phenylalanine, the CDR3 spans 18 amino acids. This entry keeps only the CDR3 DNA: 54 bases, framed from base 1. This clonotype is a singleton in its sample. Its antigen is currently not known. A junction boundary mismatches the germline segment, possibly from a read error.

This TCR was recovered from a woman in her twenties or thirties in good health. The specimen was blood. Recombination linked TRBV12-3 or TRBV12-4 to TRBJ2-5, with no confidently assigned D gene. The J call may be incorrect, as the DNA end agrees better with TRBJ2-7. The CDR3 region reads CVSSLETPGPWGVYEQYF. The nucleotides are TGTGTCAGCAGTTTAGAGACACCGGGCCCTTGGGGTGTCTACGAGCAGTACTTC.